This TCR beta chain was captured by sequencing in a study of blood T cell repertoires in COVID-19. Across the whole study: PBMCs, B-cell-depleted T cells, or T cells were the source of the cDNA or gDNA that made up the material.

In the original analysis: Estimated nucleated cell counts came from reference gene primer amplification. Measured with immunoSEQ multiplex PCR; TCRdb has only the in-frame clones, and not every one. V, J and clone size are those of that table, while D and trimming were read from the DNA. The sample includes 130,000 to 150,000 clones, roughly 80% seen only once; the top ten take 4.5% to 7%. Those enrolled, adults aged roughly 18 to 95 years, came from fewer than 25 US areas. Germline CDR1 is MRHNA and CDR2 is SNTAGT. There are 13 residues in the CDR3. The V end was cut by 6 bases, the J end by 1 base, with 9 bases between.

The sample comprised PBMCs or T cells enriched from blood (not recorded which). V is TRBV6-4 and J is TRBJ1-1, with no clear D. The receptor comes from a man aged 35 to 55 with acute COVID-19. The CDR3: CASRDTENTEAFF. DNA for the CDR3: TGTGCCAGCAGAGATACAGAGAACACTGAAGCTTTCTTT.